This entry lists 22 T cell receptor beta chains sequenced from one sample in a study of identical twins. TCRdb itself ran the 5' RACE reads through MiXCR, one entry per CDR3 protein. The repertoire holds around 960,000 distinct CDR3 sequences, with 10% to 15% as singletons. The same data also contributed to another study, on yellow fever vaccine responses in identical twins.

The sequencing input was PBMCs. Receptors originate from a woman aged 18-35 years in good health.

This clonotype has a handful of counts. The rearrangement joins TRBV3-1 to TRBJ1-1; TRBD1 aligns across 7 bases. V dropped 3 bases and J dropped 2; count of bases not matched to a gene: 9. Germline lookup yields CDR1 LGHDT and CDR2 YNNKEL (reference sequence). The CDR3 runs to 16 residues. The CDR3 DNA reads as TGTGCCAGCAGCCACGCACCCGGGACAGCCAACACTGAAGCTTTCTTT. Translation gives CASSHAPGTANTEAFF. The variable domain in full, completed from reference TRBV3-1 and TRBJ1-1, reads DTAVSQTPKYLVTQMGNDKSIKCEQNLGHDTMYWYKQDSKKFLKIMFSYNNKELIINETVPNRFSPKSPDKAHLNLHINSLELGDSAVYFCASSHAPGTANTEAFFGQGTRLTVV.

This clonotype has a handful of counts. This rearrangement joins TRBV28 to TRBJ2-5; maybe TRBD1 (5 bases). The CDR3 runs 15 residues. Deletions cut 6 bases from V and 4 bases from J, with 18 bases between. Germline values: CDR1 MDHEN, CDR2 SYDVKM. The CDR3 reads CASRGYRQKIETQYF. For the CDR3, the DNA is TGTGCCAGCAGGGGGTACCGACAGAAAATAGAGACCCAGTACTTC.

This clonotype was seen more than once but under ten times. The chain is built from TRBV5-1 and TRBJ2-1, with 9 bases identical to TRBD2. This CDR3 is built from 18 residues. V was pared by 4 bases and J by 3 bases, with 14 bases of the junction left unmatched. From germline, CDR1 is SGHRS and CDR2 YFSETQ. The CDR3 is CASSLRTPGLALYNEQFF. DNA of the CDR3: TGCGCCAGCAGCCTGCGTACCCCGGGACTAGCTCTCTACAATGAGCAGTTCTTC.

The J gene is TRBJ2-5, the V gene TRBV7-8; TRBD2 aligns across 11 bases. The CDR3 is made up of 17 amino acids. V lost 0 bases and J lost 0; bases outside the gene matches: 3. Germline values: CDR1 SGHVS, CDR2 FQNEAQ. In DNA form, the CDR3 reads TGTGCCAGCAGCTTAGCCCCTAGCGGGGGGTACCAAGAGACCCAGTACTTC. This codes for CASSLAPSGGYQETQYF.

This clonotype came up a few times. CDR3 residues: CASSGGLAQPQHF. In DNA, the CDR3 is TGCGCCAGCAGCGGCGGTCTGGCTCAGCCCCAGCATTTT. V and J are TRBV4-1 and TRBJ1-5; no clear D. The V gene's germline CDR1 is MGHRA and CDR2 YSYEKL. V lost 5 bases, J lost 6 bases, and 11 bases lay in between. The CDR3 has 13 residues.

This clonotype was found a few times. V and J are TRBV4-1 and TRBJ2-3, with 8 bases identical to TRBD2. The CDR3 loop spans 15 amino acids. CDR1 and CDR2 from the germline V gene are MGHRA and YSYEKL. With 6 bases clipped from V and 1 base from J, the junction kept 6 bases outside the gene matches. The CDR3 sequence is CASSLSGERTDTQYF. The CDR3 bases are TGCGCCAGCAGTCTTAGCGGGGAACGCACAGATACGCAGTATTTT.

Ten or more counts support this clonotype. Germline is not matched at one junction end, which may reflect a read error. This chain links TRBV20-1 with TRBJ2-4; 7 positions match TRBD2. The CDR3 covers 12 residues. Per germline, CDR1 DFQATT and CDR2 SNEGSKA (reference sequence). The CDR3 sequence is CSAREIAGIQYF. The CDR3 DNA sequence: TGCAGTGCCAGAGAGATAGCGGGCATTCAGTACTTC.

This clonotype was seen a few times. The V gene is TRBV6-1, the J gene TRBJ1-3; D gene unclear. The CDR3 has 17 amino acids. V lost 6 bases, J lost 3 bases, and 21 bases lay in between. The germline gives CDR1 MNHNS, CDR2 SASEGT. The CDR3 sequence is CASRQTSAGEGGNTIYF. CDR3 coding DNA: TGTGCCAGCAGACAAACCTCAGCTGGGGAGGGTGGAAACACCATATATTTT.

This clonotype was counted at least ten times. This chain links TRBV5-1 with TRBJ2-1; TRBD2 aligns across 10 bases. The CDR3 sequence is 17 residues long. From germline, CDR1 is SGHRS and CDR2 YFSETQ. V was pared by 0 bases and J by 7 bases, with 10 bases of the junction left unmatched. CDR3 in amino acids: CASSLVSGGLLPNEQFF. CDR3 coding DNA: TGCGCCAGCAGCTTGGTTAGCGGGGGGCTCCTTCCGAATGAGCAGTTCTTC.

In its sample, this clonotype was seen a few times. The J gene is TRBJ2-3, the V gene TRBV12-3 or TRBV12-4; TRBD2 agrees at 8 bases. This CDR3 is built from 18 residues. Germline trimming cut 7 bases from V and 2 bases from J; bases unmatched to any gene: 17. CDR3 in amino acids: CASNLVGGSGTNTDTQYF. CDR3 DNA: TGTGCCAGCAACCTAGTTGGGGGTAGCGGGACAAACACAGATACGCAGTATTTT.

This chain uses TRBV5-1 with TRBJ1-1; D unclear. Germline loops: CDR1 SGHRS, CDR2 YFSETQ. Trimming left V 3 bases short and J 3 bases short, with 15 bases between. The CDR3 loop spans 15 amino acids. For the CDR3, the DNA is TGCGCCAGCAGCTCCGGGCCGACCCCCGACACTGAAGCTTTCTTT. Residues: CASSSGPTPDTEAFF.

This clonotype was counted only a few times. CDR3 sequence: CASSGTDRYNEQFF. The DNA for the CDR3 is TGTGCCAGCAGCGGGACTGACCGATACAATGAGCAGTTCTTC. The J gene is TRBJ2-1, the V gene TRBV9, with D possibly TRBD2 on 5 matching bases. V lost 3 bases, J lost 4 bases, and 11 bases lay in between. Germline V lookup: CDR1 SGDLS, CDR2 YYNGEE. CDR3 length equals 14 residues. Full variable domain (rest looked up from reference TRBV9 and TRBJ2-1): DSGVTQTPKHLITATGQRVTLRCSPRSGDLSVYWYQQSLDQGLQFLIQYYNGEERAKGNILERFSAQQFPDLHSELNLSSLELGDSALYFCASSGTDRYNEQFFGPGTRLTVL.

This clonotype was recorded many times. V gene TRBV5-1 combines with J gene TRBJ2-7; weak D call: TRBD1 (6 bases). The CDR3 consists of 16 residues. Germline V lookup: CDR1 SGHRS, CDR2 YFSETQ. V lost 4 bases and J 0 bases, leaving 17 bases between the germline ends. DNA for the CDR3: TGCGCCAGCAGCATCTCCTGGGACACCAACTCCTACGAGCAGTACTTC. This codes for CASSISWDTNSYEQYF.

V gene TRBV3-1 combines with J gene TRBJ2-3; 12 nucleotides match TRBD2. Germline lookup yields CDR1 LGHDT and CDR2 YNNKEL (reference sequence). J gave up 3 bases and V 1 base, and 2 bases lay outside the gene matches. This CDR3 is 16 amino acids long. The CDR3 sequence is CASSQASGGVTDTQYF. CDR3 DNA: TGTGCCAGCAGCCAAGCTAGCGGGGGGGTTACAGATACGCAGTATTTT.

DNA of the CDR3: TGCGCCAGCAGCCAAGATTTTCGTCTCGCCGGGGACGTTGAGCAGTTCTTC. Protein sequence: CASSQDFRLAGDVEQFF. V and J are TRBV4-1 and TRBJ2-1; the D gene could be TRBD1 or TRBD2 (5 bases each). Germline CDR1 and CDR2: MGHRA and YSYEKL. V lost 0 bases to trimming and J lost 9 bases, with 21 bases between them. The CDR3 is 17 amino acids.

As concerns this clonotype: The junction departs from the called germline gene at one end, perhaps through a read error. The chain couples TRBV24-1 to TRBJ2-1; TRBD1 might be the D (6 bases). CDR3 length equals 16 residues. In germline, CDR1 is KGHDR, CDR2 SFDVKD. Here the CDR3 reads CTTSDLDSSSYNEQFF. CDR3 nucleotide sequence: TGTACCACCAGTGATTTGGACAGCAGCTCCTACAATGAGCAGTTCTTC.

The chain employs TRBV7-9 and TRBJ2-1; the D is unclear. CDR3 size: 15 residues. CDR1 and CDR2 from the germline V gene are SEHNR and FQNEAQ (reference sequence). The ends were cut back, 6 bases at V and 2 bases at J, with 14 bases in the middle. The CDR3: CASSSPGLPYNEQFF. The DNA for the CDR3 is TGTGCCAGCAGTTCGCCCGGGTTACCCTACAATGAGCAGTTCTTC.

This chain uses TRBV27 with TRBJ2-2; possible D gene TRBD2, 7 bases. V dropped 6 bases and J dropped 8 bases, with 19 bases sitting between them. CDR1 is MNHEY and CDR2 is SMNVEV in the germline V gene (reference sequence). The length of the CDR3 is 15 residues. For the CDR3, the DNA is TGTGCCAGCAGCTCGGCCGGGGGGCCGATTGGGGAGCTGTTTTTT. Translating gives CASSSAGGPIGELFF.

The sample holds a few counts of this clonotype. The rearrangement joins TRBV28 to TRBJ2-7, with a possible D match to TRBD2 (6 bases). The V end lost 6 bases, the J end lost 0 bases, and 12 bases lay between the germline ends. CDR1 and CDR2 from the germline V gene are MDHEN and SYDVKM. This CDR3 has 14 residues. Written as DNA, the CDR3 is TGTGCCAGCAGAAATGCGGGGAGCTCCTACGAGCAGTACTTC. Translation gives CASRNAGSSYEQYF.

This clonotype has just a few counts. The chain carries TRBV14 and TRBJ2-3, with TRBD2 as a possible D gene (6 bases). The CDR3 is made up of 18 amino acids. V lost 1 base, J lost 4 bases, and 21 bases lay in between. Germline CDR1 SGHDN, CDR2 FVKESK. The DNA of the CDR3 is TGTGCCAGCAGCCAAGTCGTTCGAGGGACGGGAGCCCCAGATACGCAGTATTTT. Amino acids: CASSQVVRGTGAPDTQYF.

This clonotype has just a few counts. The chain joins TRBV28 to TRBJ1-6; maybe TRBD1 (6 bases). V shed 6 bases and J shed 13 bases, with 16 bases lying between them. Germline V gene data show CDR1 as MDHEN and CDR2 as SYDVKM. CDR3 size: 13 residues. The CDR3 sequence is CASRLQGVEPLHF. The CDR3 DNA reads TGTGCCAGCAGGTTACAGGGCGTGGAGCCCCTCCACTTT. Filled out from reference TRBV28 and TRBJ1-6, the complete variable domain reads DVKVTQSSRYLVKRTGEKVFLECVQDMDHENMFWYRQDPGLGLRLIYFSYDVKMKEKGDIPEGYSVSREKKERFSLILESASTNQTSMYLCASRLQGVEPLHFGNGTRLTVT.

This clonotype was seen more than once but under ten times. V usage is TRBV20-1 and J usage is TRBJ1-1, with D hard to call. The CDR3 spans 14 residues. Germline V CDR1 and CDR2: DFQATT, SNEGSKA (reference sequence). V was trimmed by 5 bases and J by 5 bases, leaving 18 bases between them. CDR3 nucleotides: TGCAGTGCTTCACCCCCCGGGAGTAGAACTGAAGCTTTCTTT. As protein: CSASPPGSRTEAFF.